These 26 T cell receptor beta chains were sequenced from one sample in a study of T cells in Graves' hyperthyroidism and ophthalmopathy. RNA transcripts gave rise to amplified TCR beta CDR3 regions. First-round RT-PCR targeting the TCR CDR3 was performed with the HTBI primer set. Using its own MiXCR run on the multiplex PCR reads, TCRdb lists one record per CDR3 protein. This sample yields hundreds of thousands of distinct CDR3 sequences, of which about 13% are seen a single time; less than 10% belongs to the top ten. Sequencing was carried out using blood. The receptors were sampled from a woman aged 18-29 years with Graves' hyperthyroidism.

This clonotype has ten or more counts. The V and J genes are TRBV10-3 and TRBJ2-7; unclear D gene. Germline values: CDR1 ENHRY, CDR2 SYGVKD. The V gene lost 4 bases and the J gene lost 3 bases, with 13 bases spanning the gap. This CDR3 spans 14 amino acids. CDR3 region: CAISGQEPYYEQYF. CDR3 nucleotides: TGTGCCATCAGTGGGCAGGAACCTTACTACGAGCAGTACTTC.

Many counts were recorded for this clonotype. The chain is built from TRBV28 and TRBJ2-1; the D gene is possibly TRBD2 (5 bases). Germline assignment: CDR1 MDHEN and CDR2 SYDVKM. The CDR3 covers 13 residues. Trimming stripped 7 bases from V and 4 bases from J, with 11 bases between. CDR3 nucleotide sequence: TGTGCCAGCACGAGGACTTATTACAATGAGCAGTTCTTC. Protein product: CASTRTYYNEQFF.

This clonotype was seen repeatedly, ten times or more. The chain recombines TRBV27 with TRBJ2-1; D assignment may be TRBD1 or TRBD2 (5 bases each). The V and J ends lost 5 bases and 10 bases respectively, with 18 bases between them. The length of the CDR3 is 14 residues. CDR1 and CDR2 (germline): MNHEY, SMNVEV (reference sequence). CDR3 sequence (DNA): TGTGCCAGCAGTCCTTTGGGACCGAACTTAGAGCAGTTCTTC. It is translated as CASSPLGPNLEQFF.

This clonotype showed up just a few times. The chain couples TRBV30 to TRBJ2-7, with 7 bases fitting TRBD2. Germline values: CDR1 GTSNPN, CDR2 SVGIG (reference sequence). V lost 1 base to trimming and J lost 3 bases; unmatched junction nucleotides: 6. This CDR3 comprises 14 residues. The CDR3 nucleotides are TGTGCCTGGAGTGCAGACCCGGGGGGCTACGAGCAGTACTTC. Protein product: CAWSADPGGYEQYF.

Notes on this clonotype: It may be a read error: a sequence one base away is much more abundant. The chain joins TRBV20-1 to TRBJ2-6; the match to TRBD2 covers 10 bases. The CDR3 is 11 amino acids. Germline lookup yields CDR1 DFQATT and CDR2 SNEGSKA (reference sequence). This CDR3 reads CSAKAGAGGPF. CDR3 sequence (DNA): TGCAGTGCTAAAGCCGGAGCGGGAGGGCCTTTC.

At least ten counts were recorded for this clonotype. V is TRBV11-2 and J is TRBJ2-5, with 7 positions matching TRBD1. Germline CDR1 SGHAT, CDR2 FQNNGV. The CDR3 consists of 15 residues. With 5 bases clipped from V and 1 base from J, the junction kept 7 bases outside the gene matches. CDR3 residues: CASSGPGTAQETQYF. The CDR3 coding sequence is TGTGCCAGCAGCGGACCCGGGACAGCCCAAGAGACCCAGTACTTC.

This clonotype occurred a few times. This chain joins TRBV19 and TRBJ1-6; no firm D call. The CDR3 spans 14 residues. Germline CDR1 is LNHDA and CDR2 is SQIVND (reference sequence). V gave up 8 bases and J gave up 10 bases, with 18 bases separating them. The CDR3 region has the DNA TGTGCCAGTCGAGATGGGTTCCGTGGCTCACCCCTCCACTTT. Its protein is CASRDGFRGSPLHF.

This clonotype was counted at least ten times. The chain combines TRBV3-1 with TRBJ2-7; 10 bases are shared with TRBD1. Germline lookup yields CDR1 LGHDT and CDR2 YNNKEL (reference sequence). The CDR3 runs 17 residues. V lost 4 bases, J lost 2 bases, and 11 bases stayed unmatched. CDR3 region: CASSRETGGVYTYEQYF. In nucleotides, the CDR3 is TGTGCCAGCAGCCGAGAGACAGGGGGCGTATACACCTACGAGCAGTACTTC.

This clonotype was seen a handful of times. This chain links TRBV15 with TRBJ1-2; a possible D gene is TRBD1 (5 bases). The length of the CDR3 is 15 residues. V dropped 2 bases and J dropped 7 bases, with 17 bases sitting between them. CDR1 is LNHNV, CDR2 YYDKDF, per germline (reference sequence). CDR3: CATSRKTESPGGYTF. The CDR3 nucleotides are TGTGCCACCAGCAGAAAGACAGAGAGCCCGGGTGGCTACACCTTC.

V and J are TRBV6-1 and TRBJ2-5, with 9 bases aligning to TRBD1. V gave up 5 bases and J gave up 3 bases; unmatched junction bases: 7. Germline loops: CDR1 MNHNS, CDR2 SASEGT. This CDR3 is built from 15 residues. The CDR3 sequence is CASSLGGQGEETQYF. DNA for the CDR3: TGTGCCAGCAGTCTTGGGGGACAGGGAGAAGAGACCCAGTACTTC.

This clonotype was picked up many times. The chain joins TRBV28 to TRBJ2-5; D gene unclear. The CDR3 length is 14 residues. Germline CDR1 is MDHEN and CDR2 is SYDVKM. V lost 3 bases and J lost 7, with 15 bases in between. The CDR3 region is CASSFPRTLRTQYF. The CDR3 DNA reads as TGTGCCAGCAGTTTTCCACGTACACTCCGGACCCAGTACTTC.

This clonotype was detected many times. The gene calls are TRBV20-1 and TRBJ2-1, with D unclear. CDR3 length: 15 amino acids. CDR1 DFQATT and CDR2 SNEGSKA come from the germline V gene (reference sequence). With 2 bases removed from V and 0 bases from J, the gap between germline ends came to 11 bases. CDR3 nucleotide sequence: TGCAGTGCTAGACCCGACACCGACTCCTACAATGAGCAGTTCTTC. It is translated as CSARPDTDSYNEQFF.

This clonotype was recorded many times. V is TRBV9 and J is TRBJ2-5; D gene unclear. V lost 3 bases and J 0 bases, leaving 3 bases between the germline ends. Germline V gene data show CDR1 as SGDLS and CDR2 as YYNGEE. This CDR3 is 12 amino acids long. This CDR3 is CASSANQETQYF. CDR3 sequence (DNA): TGTGCCAGCAGCGCTAACCAAGAGACCCAGTACTTC.

The chain joins TRBV11-2 to TRBJ1-2, with 11 bases identical to TRBD1. This CDR3 comprises 15 residues. J lost 4 bases, V lost 6 bases, and 7 bases had no gene match. Germline lookup yields CDR1 SGHAT and CDR2 FQNNGV. Here the CDR3 reads CASSSRGQGVYGYTF. CDR3 nucleotides: TGTGCCAGCAGTTCCCGGGGACAGGGGGTCTATGGCTACACCTTC.

The chain carries TRBV27 and TRBJ2-2; a weak D match, TRBD2 (6 bases). Trimming took off 4 bases at V and 6 bases at J, with 15 bases between the two ends. CDR1 MNHEY and CDR2 SMNVEV come from the germline V gene (reference sequence). This CDR3 has 15 amino acids. The CDR3 loop reads CASSSRQASAGELFF. The DNA of the CDR3 is TGTGCCAGCAGTTCTCGACAAGCTAGCGCCGGGGAGCTGTTTTTT.

This clonotype was seen ten or more times. V usage is TRBV30 and J usage is TRBJ2-4, with D perhaps TRBD2 (5 bases). CDR1 GTSNPN and CDR2 SVGIG come from the germline V gene (reference sequence). V was pared by 3 bases and J by 6 bases, with 18 bases between. This CDR3 spans 15 amino acids. In DNA, the CDR3 is TGTGCCTGGAGGGGCTCGGGCTCCCGGGGAAACATTCAGTACTTC. It encodes CAWRGSGSRGNIQYF.

This clonotype was detected ten times or more. CDR3 residues: CASSLAPPAKHEQYF. The CDR3, as DNA: TGCGCCAGCAGCTTGGCCCCCCCGGCGAAGCACGAGCAGTACTTC. The chain links TRBV5-1 to TRBJ2-7; D remains unclear. Trimming cost V 0 bases and J 5 bases, with 15 bases left between them. The CDR3 length is 15 residues. Germline CDR1 and CDR2: SGHRS and YFSETQ. The variable domain in full, with the rest retrieved from reference TRBV5-1 and TRBJ2-7, is KAGVTQTPRYLIKTRGQQVTLSCSPISGHRSVSWYQQTPGQGLQFLFEYFSETQRNKGNFPGRFSGRQFSNSRSEMNVSTLELGDSALYLCASSLAPPAKHEQYFGPGTRLTVT.

This clonotype was recorded many times. V and J are TRBV7-9 and TRBJ2-1; 14 bases are shared with TRBD2. The length of the CDR3 is 15 residues. V shed 4 bases and J 9 bases; nucleotides not matched to a gene: 5. Germline CDR1 is SEHNR and CDR2 is FQNEAQ (reference sequence). In DNA, the CDR3 is TGTGCCAGCAGCTCGGGACTAGCGGGGGCGGGTGAGCAGTTCTTC. It is translated as CASSSGLAGAGEQFF.

This chain joins TRBV30 and TRBJ1-1, with TRBD1 matching over 7 bases. Looked up from germline, CDR1 is GTSNPN and CDR2 is SVGIG (reference sequence). The CDR3 is 13 residues long. J lost 0 bases, V lost 5 bases, and 3 bases had no gene match. The CDR3 bases are TGTGCCTGGGCACAGGGGTTGAACACTGAAGCTTTCTTT. This codes for CAWAQGLNTEAFF.

This clonotype turned up a few times. An end of the junction does not agree with germline; a read error may underlie this. V gene TRBV3-1 combines with J gene TRBJ2-3, with D perhaps matching TRBD2 (6 bases). CDR1 and CDR2 from the germline V gene are LGHDT and YNNKEL (reference sequence). The CDR3 spans 12 residues. CDR3 DNA sequence: TGTACCAGCACGGGGGTTGCAGATACGCAGTATTTT. Its translation: CTSTGVADTQYF.

This sequence joins TRBV20-1 and TRBJ1-6, with D perhaps TRBD1 (5 bases). Between the trimmed V and J ends, which lost 1 base and 4 bases, there was a span of 11 bases. CDR1 is DFQATT, CDR2 SNEGSKA, per germline (reference sequence). CDR3 length: 15 residues. The CDR3 loop is CSARVRQGYNSPLHF. The CDR3 DNA is TGCAGTGCTAGAGTCCGTCAGGGTTATAATTCACCCCTCCACTTT.

This clonotype was found many times. The chain joins TRBV20-1 to TRBJ2-7; D perhaps matches TRBD2 (6 bases). V was cut by 3 bases and J by 2 bases, with 17 bases left in between. The length of the CDR3 is 15 residues. Germline-derived CDR1 and CDR2 are DFQATT and SNEGSKA (reference sequence). CDR3 bases: TGCAGTGCTAGTCTGTCGTTAGCGGAAGCCTACGAGCAGTACTTC. This sequence encodes CSASLSLAEAYEQYF.

This clonotype has more than one count but fewer than ten. Written as DNA, the CDR3 is TGTGCCAGCAGCGTAGGTAGAGGGGAGAACGAGCAGTACTTC. Translation gives CASSVGRGENEQYF. This chain links TRBV9 with TRBJ2-7; the D gene could be TRBD1 or TRBD2 (5 bases each). With 0 bases removed from V and 5 bases from J, the gap between germline ends came to 12 bases. Per germline, CDR1 SGDLS and CDR2 YYNGEE. CDR3 length equals 14 residues.

This clonotype appeared a few times. V and J are TRBV5-1 and TRBJ1-6, with D perhaps matching TRBD1 (6 bases). Germline-derived CDR1 and CDR2 are SGHRS and YFSETQ. V was shortened by 4 bases and J by 14 bases, with 22 bases between the two germline ends. The CDR3 has 15 amino acids. This CDR3 is CASSPGGTPLETLHF. The DNA for the CDR3 is TGCGCCAGCAGCCCTGGGGGCACCCCTCTGGAAACCCTCCACTTT.

This clonotype appeared many times. The gene calls are TRBV20-1 and TRBJ2-3, with TRBD2 matching 10 bases. The CDR3 runs to 17 residues. The V gene's germline CDR1 is DFQATT and CDR2 SNEGSKA (reference sequence). The J segment lost 0 bases and the V segment lost 0 bases, leaving 6 bases of the junction unmatched. The CDR3 region is CSAREASGSRSTDTQYF. For the CDR3, the DNA is TGCAGTGCTAGAGAAGCTAGCGGGAGTAGAAGCACAGATACGCAGTATTTT.

The chain carries TRBV6-5 and TRBJ1-2; 7 bases fit TRBD1. The V and J ends lost 2 bases and 5 bases, in that order; junction bases with no gene match: 14. The CDR3 is 17 amino acids. From germline, CDR1 is MNHEY and CDR2 SVGAGI. The CDR3 nucleotides are TGTGCCAGCAGTTACCATACCAAAATGACAGGGCTTTATGGCTACACCTTC. As protein: CASSYHTKMTGLYGYTF.